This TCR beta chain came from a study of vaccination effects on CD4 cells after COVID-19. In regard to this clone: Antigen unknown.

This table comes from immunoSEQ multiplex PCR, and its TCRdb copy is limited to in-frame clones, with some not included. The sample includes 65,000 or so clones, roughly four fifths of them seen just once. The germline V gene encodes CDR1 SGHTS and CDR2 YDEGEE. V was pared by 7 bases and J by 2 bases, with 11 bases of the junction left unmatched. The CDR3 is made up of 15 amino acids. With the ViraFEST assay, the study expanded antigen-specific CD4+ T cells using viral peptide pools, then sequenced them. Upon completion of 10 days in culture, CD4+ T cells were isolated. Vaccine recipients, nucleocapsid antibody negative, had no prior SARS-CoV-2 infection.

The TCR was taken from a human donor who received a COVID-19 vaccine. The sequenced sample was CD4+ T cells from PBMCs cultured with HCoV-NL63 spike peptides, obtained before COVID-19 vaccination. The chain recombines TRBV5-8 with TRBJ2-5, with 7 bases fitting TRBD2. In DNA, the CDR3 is TGTGCCAGCCCGGCAGCCCCGGGACTACAAGAGACCCAGTACTTC. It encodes CASPAAPGLQETQYF.